The 14 T cell receptor beta chains listed next were all sequenced from one sample in a study of blood T cell repertoires in COVID-19. This table comes from immunoSEQ multiplex PCR, and its TCRdb copy is limited to in-frame clones, with some not included. The sample comprises 150,000 to 200,000 clones, around 92% of which are singletons, and approximately 4.8% rests with the top ten. The sequenced sample consisted of peripheral blood. Receptor source: a man aged 25-45 years with COVID-19, enrolled during active disease.

The V and J genes are TRBV5-6 and TRBJ2-3, with 8 nucleotides matching TRBD1. With V trimmed by 3 bases and J by 2 bases, 5 bases remained unmatched. Germline V gives CDR1 SGHDT, CDR2 YYEEEE. The CDR3 is 15 residues long. The CDR3 region is CASSYRTGTTDTQYF. The CDR3 region has the DNA TGTGCCAGCAGCTATCGGACAGGGACCACAGATACGCAGTATTTT.

The chain links TRBV9 to TRBJ2-7; 8 positions match TRBD1. Germline-derived CDR1 and CDR2 are SGDLS and YYNGEE. The CDR3 spans 15 residues. The J segment lost 0 bases and the V segment lost 3 bases, leaving 5 bases of the junction unmatched. CDR3 protein: CASSAHRGFSYEQYF. The CDR3 DNA follows: TGTGCCAGCAGCGCCCACAGGGGGTTCTCCTACGAGCAGTACTTC. The variable domain in full, with the rest retrieved from reference TRBV9 and TRBJ2-7, is DSGVTQTPKHLITATGQRVTLRCSPRSGDLSVYWYQQSLDQGLQFLIQYYNGEERAKGNILERFSAQQFPDLHSELNLSSLELGDSALYFCASSAHRGFSYEQYFGPGTRLTVT.

The chain couples TRBV11-3 to TRBJ2-7; possibly TRBD1 for D (5 bases). Looked up from germline, CDR1 is SGHNT and CDR2 is YENEEA. The CDR3 totals 13 residues. V gave up 1 base and J gave up 2 bases, with 6 bases separating them. The CDR3 DNA is TGTGCCAGCAGCTTAGGGGGCACCTACGAGCAGTACTTC. Translated, it gives CASSLGGTYEQYF.

The genes are TRBV6-1 and TRBJ1-5, with a weak D call TRBD1 (5 bases). Germline CDR1 MNHNS, CDR2 SASEGT. V was shortened by 3 bases and J by 3 bases, with 9 bases between the two germline ends. CDR3 length equals 14 residues. CDR3 nucleotides: TGTGCCAGCAGTGAGACAGTTTTCAATCAGCCCCAGCATTTT. It specifies CASSETVFNQPQHF.

This chain joins TRBV7-8 and TRBJ1-1; D unclear. The germline V gene has CDR1 SGHVS and CDR2 FQNEAQ. Deletions cut 6 bases from V and 0 bases from J, with 8 bases between. The CDR3 sequence is 13 residues long. The CDR3 sequence is CASSLQMNTEAFF. The CDR3, as DNA: TGTGCCAGCAGTCTTCAGATGAACACTGAAGCTTTCTTT.

The CDR3, as DNA: TGTGCCAGCAGCTTTGCAGGGGGGCTCGACGAGCAGTACTTC. Translated, it gives CASSFAGGLDEQYF. V gene TRBV7-2 combines with J gene TRBJ2-7, with D tentatively TRBD1 (7 bases). Germline V gene sequence: CDR1 SGHTA, CDR2 FQGNSA. V lost 3 bases and J 5 bases, leaving 14 bases between the germline ends. The CDR3 extends over 14 amino acids. The variable domain in full, with the rest retrieved from reference TRBV7-2 and TRBJ2-7, is GAGVSQSPSNKVTEKGKDVELRCDPISGHTALYWYRQSLGQGLEFLIYFQGNSAPDKSGLPSDRFSAERTGGSVSTLTIQRTQQEDSAVYLCASSFAGGLDEQYFGPGTRLTVT.

This clone was seen a handful of times. The CDR3 sequence is CASSVDQGAVPFHGYTF. The CDR3 DNA reads as TGTGCCAGCAGCGTAGATCAGGGGGCTGTACCCTTCCATGGCTACACCTTC. The J gene is TRBJ1-2, the V gene TRBV9, with TRBD1 matching over 8 bases. Germline values: CDR1 SGDLS, CDR2 YYNGEE. J gave up 6 bases and V 0 bases, and 13 bases lay outside the gene matches. The length of the CDR3 is 17 residues. The whole variable domain, filled in from reference TRBV9 and TRBJ1-2, reads DSGVTQTPKHLITATGQRVTLRCSPRSGDLSVYWYQQSLDQGLQFLIQYYNGEERAKGNILERFSAQQFPDLHSELNLSSLELGDSALYFCASSVDQGAVPFHGYTFGSGTRLTVV.

The CDR3 reads CATSRDRDGSPDTQYF. CDR3 in DNA: TGTGCCACCAGCAGAGATCGTGACGGGAGCCCAGATACGCAGTATTTT. The V and J genes are TRBV15 and TRBJ2-3; D is perhaps TRBD2 (6 bases). The germline CDR1 and CDR2 sequences are LNHNV and YYDKDF (reference sequence). Trimming shortened V by 0 bases and J by 4 bases, and 14 bases separated the two germline ends. The CDR3 length is 16 residues.

This sequence joins TRBV19 and TRBJ2-7; maybe TRBD2 (5 bases). The CDR3 has 13 amino acids. V lost 1 base to trimming and J lost 3 bases, with 7 bases between them. The germline gives CDR1 LNHDA, CDR2 SQIVND (reference sequence). The chain's CDR3 is CASSIAEDYEQYF. For the CDR3, the DNA is TGTGCCAGTAGTATAGCGGAGGACTACGAGCAGTACTTC.

The gene calls are TRBV5-4 and TRBJ2-1; TRBD2 agrees at 8 bases. CDR1 is SGHNT and CDR2 is YYREEE in the germline V gene (reference sequence). The CDR3 is made up of 15 amino acids. The junction had 6 bases not matched to a gene; V was cut back by 0 bases and J by 7 bases. CDR3 DNA: TGTGCCAGCAGCTTGGATGGTAGCGGGAAAAATGAGCAGTTCTTC. Its protein product is CASSLDGSGKNEQFF.

The chain recombines TRBV5-6 with TRBJ1-4, with 8 bases fitting TRBD1. Looked up from germline, CDR1 is SGHDT and CDR2 is YYEEEE. The junction had 8 bases not matched to a gene; V was cut back by 2 bases and J by 2 bases. The CDR3 runs to 17 residues. The CDR3 nucleotides are TGTGCCAGCAGCTTCCCGGGCAGGGGGCTTACTAATGAAAAACTGTTTTTT. It is translated as CASSFPGRGLTNEKLFF.

This clone was counted a single time. The chain uses TRBV6-5 and TRBJ1-1; D remains unclear. Trimming pared 0 bases from V and 1 base from J, leaving 3 bases between. CDR1 is MNHEY and CDR2 is SVGAGI in the germline V gene. This CDR3 spans 13 amino acids. The CDR3 DNA reads as TGTGCCAGCAGTTACTCCTCGAACACTGAAGCTTTCTTT. Its translation is CASSYSSNTEAFF.

The chain joins TRBV5-1 to TRBJ2-7; no definite D call. V was pared by 4 bases and J by 0 bases, with 14 bases between. The CDR3 runs 15 residues. Germline V gene lookup returns CDR1 SGHRS and CDR2 YFSETQ. CDR3 nucleotides: TGCGCCAGCAGCCCGGAAGTGGGCAGCTCCTACGAGCAGTACTTC. Translating it yields CASSPEVGSSYEQYF.

V usage is TRBV18 and J usage is TRBJ1-2; unclear D gene. V gave up 3 bases and J gave up 2 bases, with 7 bases separating them. There are 13 residues in the CDR3. Germline V CDR1 and CDR2: KGHSH, LQKENI. This chain's CDR3 is CASSPAGNYGYTF. In DNA form, the CDR3 reads TGTGCCAGCTCACCGGCCGGGAACTATGGCTACACCTTC.